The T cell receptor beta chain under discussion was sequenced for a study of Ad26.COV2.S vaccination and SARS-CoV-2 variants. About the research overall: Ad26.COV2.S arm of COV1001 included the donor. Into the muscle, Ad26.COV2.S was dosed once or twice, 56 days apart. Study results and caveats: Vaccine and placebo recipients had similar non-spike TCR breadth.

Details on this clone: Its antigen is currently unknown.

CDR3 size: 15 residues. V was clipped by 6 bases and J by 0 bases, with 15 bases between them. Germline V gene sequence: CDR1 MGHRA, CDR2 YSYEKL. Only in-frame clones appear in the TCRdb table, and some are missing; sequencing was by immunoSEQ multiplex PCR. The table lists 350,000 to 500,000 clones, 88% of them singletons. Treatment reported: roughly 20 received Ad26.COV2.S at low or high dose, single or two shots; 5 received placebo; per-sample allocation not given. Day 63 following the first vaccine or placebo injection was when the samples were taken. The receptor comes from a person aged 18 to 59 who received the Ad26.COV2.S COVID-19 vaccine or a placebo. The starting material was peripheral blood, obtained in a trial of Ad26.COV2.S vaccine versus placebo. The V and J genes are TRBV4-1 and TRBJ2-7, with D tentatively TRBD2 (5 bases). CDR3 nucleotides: TGCGCCAGCAGACCAGCGACGGGAAGCTCCTACGAGCAGTACTTC. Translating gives CASRPATGSSYEQYF.